This T cell receptor (beta chain) was obtained from a study of shared clonotypes between healthy human individuals. Findings of the study overall: Sampling included only blood; tissue repertoires likely differ. Estimated richness was generally greater in naive than memory subsets.

Note on this clone: No antigen is known for it.

CD45RA+ naive and CD45RA-negative memory subsets were separated from CD4+ cells. Clones were read by immunoSEQ multiplex PCR, and TCRdb kept only the in-frame ones, dropping some. The table records roughly 2.2 million clones, approximately 93% of them present only once. This CDR3 spans 13 amino acids. V was shortened by 6 bases and J by 7 bases, with 16 bases between the two germline ends. Germline V gene data show CDR1 as MDHEN and CDR2 as SYDVKM. The chain is built from TRBV28 and TRBJ2-7; a weak D match, TRBD2 (6 bases). The source of this sequence is a man in his late teens or twenties in good health. Some clones in this sample may be carry-over from other donors' samples. The sequencing input was naive CD4+ T cells from PBMCs. Subset reported: CD45RA+ positively selected. The CDR3 loop is CASRATGVKEQYF. The DNA for the CDR3 is TGTGCCAGCAGGGCCACGGGAGTAAAGGAGCAGTACTTC.